This T cell receptor beta chain was captured in a study of CD8 T cells in ankylosing spondylitis. There are a few counts of this clonotype. Its target is not known. The study, taken as a whole, reports: Apparently characteristic of ankylosing spondylitis blood was a TCR beta motif (eight highly homologous variants). Disease-associated clones were reportedly significantly overrepresented in matched ankylosing spondylitis synovial fluid.

Via MiXCR, TCRdb re-called the 5' RACE reads, giving one row per CDR3 protein. The profile shows 700,000 or so distinct CDR3 sequences, under 20% of them singletons. The germline V gene encodes CDR1 SEHNR and CDR2 FQNEAQ (reference sequence). J lost 16 bases, V lost 4 bases, and 14 bases had no gene match. This CDR3 is built from 14 residues. The chain recombines TRBV7-9 with TRBJ2-4; 9 nucleotides line up with TRBD2. The receptor's source is a male donor with ankylosing spondylitis. Specimen: blood, either unsorted or a sorted T cell fraction (not recorded which). CDR3 coding DNA: TGTGCCAGCAGCTCACGAAGGACTAGCGATACACCCTACTTC. This codes for CASSSRRTSDTPYF. Full variable domain (remainder filled in from reference TRBV7-9 and TRBJ2-4): DTGVSQNPRHKITKRGQNVTFRCDPISEHNRLYWYRQTLGQGPEFLTYFQNEAQLEKSRLLSDRFSAERPKGSFSTLEIQRTEQGDSAMYLCASSSRRTSDTPYFGAGTRLSVL.